The present T cell receptor beta chain was sequenced within a study of somatic mutations in cytotoxic T cells in rheumatoid arthritis. For the study at large: Patients had over 25 ml EDTA blood drawn right after diagnosis, before any treatment. Whole-study findings and limits: For patients with rheumatoid arthritis, CD8+ clonality went up with age, while healthy controls showed no such change. A largest CD8+ clone above 20% of CD8+ cells occurred in about an eighth of the roughly 65 patients.

CDR1 is SGDLS and CDR2 is YYNGEE in the germline V gene. The CDR3 covers 13 residues. The V gene end was trimmed by 6 bases and the J gene end by 3 bases; junction bases not matched to a gene: 6. Note on this clone: The antigen remains unidentified. A far more abundant clone sits one base away, making this likely a read error.

Repertoires were generated with immunoSEQ multiplex PCR, while TCRdb's copy carries only in-frame clones and drops some. The profile covers about 11,000 clones, with around four fifths appearing a single time and 8% to 9.5% taken by the ten largest. This receptor was taken from a woman in her sixties with rheumatoid arthritis. V and J are TRBV9 and TRBJ2-7; 7 bases match TRBD2. What was sequenced was CD8+ T cells sorted from blood. The CDR3 spells CASIEAGSYEQYF. The CDR3 DNA sequence: TGTGCCAGCATCGAAGCGGGAAGCTACGAGCAGTACTTC.